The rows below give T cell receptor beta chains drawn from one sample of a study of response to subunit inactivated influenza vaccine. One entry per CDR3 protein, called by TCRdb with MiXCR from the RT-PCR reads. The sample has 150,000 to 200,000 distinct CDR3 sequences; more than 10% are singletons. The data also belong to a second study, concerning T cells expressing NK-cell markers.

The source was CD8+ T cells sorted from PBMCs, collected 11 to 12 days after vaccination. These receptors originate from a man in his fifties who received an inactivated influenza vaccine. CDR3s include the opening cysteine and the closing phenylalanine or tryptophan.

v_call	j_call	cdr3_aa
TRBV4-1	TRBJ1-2	CASSQVQDYGYTF
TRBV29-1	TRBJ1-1	CSVEGNRQTEAFF
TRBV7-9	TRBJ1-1	CASSSGTSTEAFF
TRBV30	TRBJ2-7	CAWSDGDLAHYEQYF
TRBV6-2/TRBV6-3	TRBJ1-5	CASSGADSNQPQHF
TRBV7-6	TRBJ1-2	CASSLSGTGGAFNYGYTF
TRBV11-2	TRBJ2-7	CASSYQQGSGGYSYEQYF
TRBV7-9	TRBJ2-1	CASSFEGNEQFF
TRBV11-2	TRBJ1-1	CASSLGTYTEAFF
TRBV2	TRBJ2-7	CASDDPSGGLGEQYF
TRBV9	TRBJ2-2	CASSIARVQGGTGELFF
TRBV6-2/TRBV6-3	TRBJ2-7	CASSRSGEVGEQYF
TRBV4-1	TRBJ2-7	CASSQAGMRQLSYEQYF
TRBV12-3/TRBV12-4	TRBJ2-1	CASRHLVLGSYNEQFF
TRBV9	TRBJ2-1	CASSVELNSYNEQFF
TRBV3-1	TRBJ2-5	CASSQDGPGTARAQETQYF
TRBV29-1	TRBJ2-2	CSVEEKGNTGELFF
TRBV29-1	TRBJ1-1	CSVDLLPGQAFF
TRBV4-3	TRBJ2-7	CASSQERQATYYEQYF
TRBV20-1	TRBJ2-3	CSARDSGGPFLDTQYF
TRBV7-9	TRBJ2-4	CASSWTGDLAKNIQYF
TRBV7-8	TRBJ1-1	CASSLGLTLNTEAFF
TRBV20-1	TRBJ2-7	CSARGRGGYEQYF
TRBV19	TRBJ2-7	CASSGGLFYEQYF
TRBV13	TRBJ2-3	CASSSPLLDGKDTQYF
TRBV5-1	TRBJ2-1	CASSPTSGIGNEQFF
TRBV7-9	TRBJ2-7	CASSLAGRGPSYEQYF
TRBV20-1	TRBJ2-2	CSAKTTGLNTGELFF
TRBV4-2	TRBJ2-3	CASSQLAGRPDTQYF
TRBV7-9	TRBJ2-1	CASSLAPESYNEQFF
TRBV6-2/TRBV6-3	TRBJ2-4	CASSSEPPGAKNIQYF
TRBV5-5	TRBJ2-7	CASSFSQGVYYEQYF
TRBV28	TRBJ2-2	CASSPTSGRPRNTGELFF
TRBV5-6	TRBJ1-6	CASSLDVRTGDSPLHF
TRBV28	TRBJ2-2	CASSPGTGGLVTGELFF
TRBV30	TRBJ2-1	CAWTLAGNEQFF
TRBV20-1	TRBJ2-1	CSARGSGEQFF
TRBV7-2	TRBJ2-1	CASTSTGRTFEQFF
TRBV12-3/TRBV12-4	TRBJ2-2	CASSLMGELFF
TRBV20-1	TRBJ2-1	CSARGSGGFYNEQFF
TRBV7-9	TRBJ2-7	CASSPPSASLSSYEQYF
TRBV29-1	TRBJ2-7	CSVVPSGAHPSSYEQYF